This T cell receptor beta chain was recovered during a study of CD8 T cells in Susac syndrome. Random-hexamer reverse transcription was applied to about 0.5 to 1 ug RNA. Via MiXCR, TCRdb re-called the immunoSEQ multiplex PCR reads, giving one row per CDR3 protein. This table holds over 95,000 distinct CDR3 sequences, 80% to 95% found once. The study sequenced TCR beta in blood CD8+ and CD4+ T cells. Germline-derived CDR1 and CDR2 are MNHEY and SMNVEV (reference sequence). The CDR3 loop spans 14 amino acids. The V segment lost 8 bases and the J segment 2 bases; nucleotides outside the gene matches: 5. This rearrangement joins TRBV27 to TRBJ2-7, with 11 bases aligning to TRBD2. The TCR comes from a human donor in good health. Sequenced input: CD4+ T cells from PBMCs. The CDR3 coding sequence is TGTGCCAGCCGGCCTAGCGGGGGGACCTACGAGCAGTACTTC. Translating gives CASRPSGGTYEQYF.